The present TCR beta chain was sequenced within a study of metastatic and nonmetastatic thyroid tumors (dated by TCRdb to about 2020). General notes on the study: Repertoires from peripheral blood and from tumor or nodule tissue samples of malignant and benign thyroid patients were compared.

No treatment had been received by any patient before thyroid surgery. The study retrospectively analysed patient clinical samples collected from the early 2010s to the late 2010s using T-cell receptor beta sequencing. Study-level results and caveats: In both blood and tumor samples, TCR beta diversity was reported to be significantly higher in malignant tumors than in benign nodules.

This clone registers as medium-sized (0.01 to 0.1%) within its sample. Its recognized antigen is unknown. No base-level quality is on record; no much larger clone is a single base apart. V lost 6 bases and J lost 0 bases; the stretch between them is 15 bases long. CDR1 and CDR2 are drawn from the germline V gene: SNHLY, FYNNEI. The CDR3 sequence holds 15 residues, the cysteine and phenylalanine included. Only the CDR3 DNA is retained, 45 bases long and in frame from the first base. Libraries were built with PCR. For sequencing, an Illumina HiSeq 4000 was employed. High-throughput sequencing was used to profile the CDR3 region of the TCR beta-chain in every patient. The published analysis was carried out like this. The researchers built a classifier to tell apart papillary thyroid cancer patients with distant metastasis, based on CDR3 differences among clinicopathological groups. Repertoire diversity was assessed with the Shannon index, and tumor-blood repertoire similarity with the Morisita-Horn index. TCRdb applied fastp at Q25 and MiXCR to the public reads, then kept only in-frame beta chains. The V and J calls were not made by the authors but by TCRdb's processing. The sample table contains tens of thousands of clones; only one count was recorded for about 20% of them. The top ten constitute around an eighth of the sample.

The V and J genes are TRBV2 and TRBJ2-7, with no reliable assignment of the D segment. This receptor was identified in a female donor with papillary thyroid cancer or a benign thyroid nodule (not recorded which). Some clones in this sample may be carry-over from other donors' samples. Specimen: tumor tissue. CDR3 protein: CASRDPRLNSYEQYF. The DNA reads TGTGCCAGCAGGGACCCAAGACTTAACTCCTACGAGCAGTACTTC.